Listed here is a single TCR beta chain. As yet, its antigen is unknown. Reverse transcribed after extraction, RNA yielded cDNA as the sequencing template. Produced via immunoSEQ multiplex PCR; TCRdb's table is partial and in-frame only. Found here are about 6,900 clones, 55% to 70% of them singletons; the top ten hold about a sixth. The CDR3 is made up of 14 amino acids. CDR1 MNHEY and CDR2 SVGAGI come from the germline V gene. The V gene lost 0 bases and the J gene lost 3 bases, with 9 bases spanning the gap. Treatment noted: oral pan-JAK inhibitor, 5-10 mg twice daily. Patients with alopecia areata provided lesional scalp punch biopsies as well as peripheral blood. The data originate from a study of CD8+ T cells in alopecia areata. About the study: Treatment comprised oral tofacitinib, 5 to 10 mg twice daily, in treated patients.

The study, taken as a whole, reports: Persistence of many expanded lesional clones was seen in scalp and blood during tofacitinib. Scalp clonality and expanded CD8+ clones among the top 100 fell significantly with tofacitinib.

The sample here was skin, taken at week 4, from a patient treated with tofacitinib. The V gene is TRBV6-5, the J gene TRBJ2-7, with D maybe TRBD2 (6 bases). The receptor comes from a human donor with alopecia areata. In DNA form, the CDR3 reads TGTGCCAGCAGTTACTCGGTGGGGGGCTACGAGCAGTACTTC. Its protein product is CASSYSVGGYEQYF.